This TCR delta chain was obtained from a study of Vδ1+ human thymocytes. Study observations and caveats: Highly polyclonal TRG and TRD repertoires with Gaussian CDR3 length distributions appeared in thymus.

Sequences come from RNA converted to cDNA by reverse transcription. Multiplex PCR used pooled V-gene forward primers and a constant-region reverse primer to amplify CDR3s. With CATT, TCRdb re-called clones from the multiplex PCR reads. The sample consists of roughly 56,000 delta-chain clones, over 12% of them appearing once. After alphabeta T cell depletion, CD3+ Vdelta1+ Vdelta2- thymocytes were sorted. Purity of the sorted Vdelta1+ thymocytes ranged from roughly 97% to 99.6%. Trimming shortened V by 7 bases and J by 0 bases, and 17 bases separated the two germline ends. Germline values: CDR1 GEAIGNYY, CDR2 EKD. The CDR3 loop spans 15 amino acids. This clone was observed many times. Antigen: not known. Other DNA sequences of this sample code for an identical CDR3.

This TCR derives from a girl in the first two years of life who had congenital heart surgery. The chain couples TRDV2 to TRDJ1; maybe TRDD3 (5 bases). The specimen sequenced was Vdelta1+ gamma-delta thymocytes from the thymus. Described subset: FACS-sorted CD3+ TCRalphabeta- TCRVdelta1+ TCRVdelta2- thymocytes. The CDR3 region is CACGGDLKYTDKLIF. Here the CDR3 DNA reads TGTGCCTGCGGTGGGGACCTCAAGTACACCGATAAACTCATCTTT.